This TCR beta chain is from a study of shared clonotypes between healthy human individuals. General study points: Naive subsets tended to show greater estimated richness than memory subsets. The study found about 5% of naive CD4 clonotypes shared across several donors.

In the sorted-subset replicate PCRs, 200 ng DNA, 25,000 to 30,000 T cell genomes, was used. Data came from immunoSEQ multiplex PCR; TCRdb stores just in-frame clones and leaves some out. The sample consists of hundreds of thousands of clones, 92% of them appearing once. Naive CD8 cells lacked CD45RO, underwent positive selection for CCR7 and left out terminally differentiated effector memory CD45RA+ cells. Germline assignment: CDR1 MNHEY and CDR2 SMNVEV (reference sequence). J was trimmed by 5 bases and V by 3 bases; bases with no gene match: 4. The CDR3 is 14 residues long. A note on this clone: The antigen is unknown.

The chain carries TRBV27 and TRBJ2-7, with 10 nucleotides matching TRBD1. The TCR originated in a man aged 25 to 40 in good health. Source material: naive CD8+ T cells sorted from blood. The CDR3 DNA is TGTGCCAGCAGTTTGACAGGGGGCGTTCACGAGCAGTACTTC. It specifies CASSLTGGVHEQYF.